This T cell receptor beta chain was captured by sequencing in a study of T cells in Graves' hyperthyroidism and ophthalmopathy. Looked up from germline, CDR1 is SGHNT and CDR2 is YENEEA. The CDR3 is 15 amino acids. V was clipped by 3 bases and J by 0 bases, with 12 bases between them. This clonotype was seen many times. Stable Graves' hyperthyroidism denoted no ophthalmopathy progression over 18 months. Pregnant or lactating patients were excluded, as were those with uncontrolled infection or other autoimmune disease. On the basis of clinical symptoms, serum thyroxine and TRAb, thyroid ultrasound and orbital computed tomography, diagnoses were made. The CDR3 regions of TCR beta were amplified from RNA transcripts. In the first-round RT-PCR of the TCR CDR3, the HTBI primer set was used. TCRdb redid the calling of the multiplex PCR reads with MiXCR, one entry per CDR3 protein. The sample yields 300,000 to 450,000 distinct CDR3 sequences, over 11% seen once.

The V gene is TRBV11-3, the J gene TRBJ2-7; D perhaps matches TRBD2 (6 bases). The source of this sequence is a woman aged 55-69 years with Graves' hyperthyroidism. Sequencing was performed on blood. The CDR3 sequence: CASSFRGISSYEQYF. DNA of the CDR3: TGTGCCAGCAGCTTTCGGGGGATCAGCTCCTACGAGCAGTACTTC.